Many counts were recorded for the clone carrying this TCR beta chain. The antigen remains unidentified. Germline-derived CDR1 and CDR2 are ENHRY and SYGVKD. V trimming: 5 bases; J trimming: 1 base; junction bases outside the gene matches: 5. The CDR3 runs to 14 residues. The sample originates from a study of T-cell reconstitution after alpha-beta-depleted transplantation in children. Molecular barcoding with unique molecular identifiers was used for the TCRbeta library. TCRdb re-derived calls from the PCR reads in MiXCR, one entry per CDR3 protein. The profile shows 240,000 or so distinct CDR3 sequences, just under 8.5% of them singletons. Findings and limits, study-wide: One year after transplant, T-cell counts and diversity came mostly from newly produced T cells.

The TCR originated in a male patient between 5 and 17 years old who had a stem cell transplant for acute lymphoblastic leukemia, so the T cells may come from the graft donor. The V call is TRBV10-3, the J call TRBJ2-7, with 7 bases fitting TRBD1. The starting material was PBMCs, mostly from graft donor cells, obtained 180 days after TCRalphabeta/CD19-depleted stem cell transplant. In nucleotides, the CDR3 is TGTGCCATCAGTCCCGGGACAGCTTCCTACGAGCAGTACTTC. This gives the protein CAISPGTASYEQYF.